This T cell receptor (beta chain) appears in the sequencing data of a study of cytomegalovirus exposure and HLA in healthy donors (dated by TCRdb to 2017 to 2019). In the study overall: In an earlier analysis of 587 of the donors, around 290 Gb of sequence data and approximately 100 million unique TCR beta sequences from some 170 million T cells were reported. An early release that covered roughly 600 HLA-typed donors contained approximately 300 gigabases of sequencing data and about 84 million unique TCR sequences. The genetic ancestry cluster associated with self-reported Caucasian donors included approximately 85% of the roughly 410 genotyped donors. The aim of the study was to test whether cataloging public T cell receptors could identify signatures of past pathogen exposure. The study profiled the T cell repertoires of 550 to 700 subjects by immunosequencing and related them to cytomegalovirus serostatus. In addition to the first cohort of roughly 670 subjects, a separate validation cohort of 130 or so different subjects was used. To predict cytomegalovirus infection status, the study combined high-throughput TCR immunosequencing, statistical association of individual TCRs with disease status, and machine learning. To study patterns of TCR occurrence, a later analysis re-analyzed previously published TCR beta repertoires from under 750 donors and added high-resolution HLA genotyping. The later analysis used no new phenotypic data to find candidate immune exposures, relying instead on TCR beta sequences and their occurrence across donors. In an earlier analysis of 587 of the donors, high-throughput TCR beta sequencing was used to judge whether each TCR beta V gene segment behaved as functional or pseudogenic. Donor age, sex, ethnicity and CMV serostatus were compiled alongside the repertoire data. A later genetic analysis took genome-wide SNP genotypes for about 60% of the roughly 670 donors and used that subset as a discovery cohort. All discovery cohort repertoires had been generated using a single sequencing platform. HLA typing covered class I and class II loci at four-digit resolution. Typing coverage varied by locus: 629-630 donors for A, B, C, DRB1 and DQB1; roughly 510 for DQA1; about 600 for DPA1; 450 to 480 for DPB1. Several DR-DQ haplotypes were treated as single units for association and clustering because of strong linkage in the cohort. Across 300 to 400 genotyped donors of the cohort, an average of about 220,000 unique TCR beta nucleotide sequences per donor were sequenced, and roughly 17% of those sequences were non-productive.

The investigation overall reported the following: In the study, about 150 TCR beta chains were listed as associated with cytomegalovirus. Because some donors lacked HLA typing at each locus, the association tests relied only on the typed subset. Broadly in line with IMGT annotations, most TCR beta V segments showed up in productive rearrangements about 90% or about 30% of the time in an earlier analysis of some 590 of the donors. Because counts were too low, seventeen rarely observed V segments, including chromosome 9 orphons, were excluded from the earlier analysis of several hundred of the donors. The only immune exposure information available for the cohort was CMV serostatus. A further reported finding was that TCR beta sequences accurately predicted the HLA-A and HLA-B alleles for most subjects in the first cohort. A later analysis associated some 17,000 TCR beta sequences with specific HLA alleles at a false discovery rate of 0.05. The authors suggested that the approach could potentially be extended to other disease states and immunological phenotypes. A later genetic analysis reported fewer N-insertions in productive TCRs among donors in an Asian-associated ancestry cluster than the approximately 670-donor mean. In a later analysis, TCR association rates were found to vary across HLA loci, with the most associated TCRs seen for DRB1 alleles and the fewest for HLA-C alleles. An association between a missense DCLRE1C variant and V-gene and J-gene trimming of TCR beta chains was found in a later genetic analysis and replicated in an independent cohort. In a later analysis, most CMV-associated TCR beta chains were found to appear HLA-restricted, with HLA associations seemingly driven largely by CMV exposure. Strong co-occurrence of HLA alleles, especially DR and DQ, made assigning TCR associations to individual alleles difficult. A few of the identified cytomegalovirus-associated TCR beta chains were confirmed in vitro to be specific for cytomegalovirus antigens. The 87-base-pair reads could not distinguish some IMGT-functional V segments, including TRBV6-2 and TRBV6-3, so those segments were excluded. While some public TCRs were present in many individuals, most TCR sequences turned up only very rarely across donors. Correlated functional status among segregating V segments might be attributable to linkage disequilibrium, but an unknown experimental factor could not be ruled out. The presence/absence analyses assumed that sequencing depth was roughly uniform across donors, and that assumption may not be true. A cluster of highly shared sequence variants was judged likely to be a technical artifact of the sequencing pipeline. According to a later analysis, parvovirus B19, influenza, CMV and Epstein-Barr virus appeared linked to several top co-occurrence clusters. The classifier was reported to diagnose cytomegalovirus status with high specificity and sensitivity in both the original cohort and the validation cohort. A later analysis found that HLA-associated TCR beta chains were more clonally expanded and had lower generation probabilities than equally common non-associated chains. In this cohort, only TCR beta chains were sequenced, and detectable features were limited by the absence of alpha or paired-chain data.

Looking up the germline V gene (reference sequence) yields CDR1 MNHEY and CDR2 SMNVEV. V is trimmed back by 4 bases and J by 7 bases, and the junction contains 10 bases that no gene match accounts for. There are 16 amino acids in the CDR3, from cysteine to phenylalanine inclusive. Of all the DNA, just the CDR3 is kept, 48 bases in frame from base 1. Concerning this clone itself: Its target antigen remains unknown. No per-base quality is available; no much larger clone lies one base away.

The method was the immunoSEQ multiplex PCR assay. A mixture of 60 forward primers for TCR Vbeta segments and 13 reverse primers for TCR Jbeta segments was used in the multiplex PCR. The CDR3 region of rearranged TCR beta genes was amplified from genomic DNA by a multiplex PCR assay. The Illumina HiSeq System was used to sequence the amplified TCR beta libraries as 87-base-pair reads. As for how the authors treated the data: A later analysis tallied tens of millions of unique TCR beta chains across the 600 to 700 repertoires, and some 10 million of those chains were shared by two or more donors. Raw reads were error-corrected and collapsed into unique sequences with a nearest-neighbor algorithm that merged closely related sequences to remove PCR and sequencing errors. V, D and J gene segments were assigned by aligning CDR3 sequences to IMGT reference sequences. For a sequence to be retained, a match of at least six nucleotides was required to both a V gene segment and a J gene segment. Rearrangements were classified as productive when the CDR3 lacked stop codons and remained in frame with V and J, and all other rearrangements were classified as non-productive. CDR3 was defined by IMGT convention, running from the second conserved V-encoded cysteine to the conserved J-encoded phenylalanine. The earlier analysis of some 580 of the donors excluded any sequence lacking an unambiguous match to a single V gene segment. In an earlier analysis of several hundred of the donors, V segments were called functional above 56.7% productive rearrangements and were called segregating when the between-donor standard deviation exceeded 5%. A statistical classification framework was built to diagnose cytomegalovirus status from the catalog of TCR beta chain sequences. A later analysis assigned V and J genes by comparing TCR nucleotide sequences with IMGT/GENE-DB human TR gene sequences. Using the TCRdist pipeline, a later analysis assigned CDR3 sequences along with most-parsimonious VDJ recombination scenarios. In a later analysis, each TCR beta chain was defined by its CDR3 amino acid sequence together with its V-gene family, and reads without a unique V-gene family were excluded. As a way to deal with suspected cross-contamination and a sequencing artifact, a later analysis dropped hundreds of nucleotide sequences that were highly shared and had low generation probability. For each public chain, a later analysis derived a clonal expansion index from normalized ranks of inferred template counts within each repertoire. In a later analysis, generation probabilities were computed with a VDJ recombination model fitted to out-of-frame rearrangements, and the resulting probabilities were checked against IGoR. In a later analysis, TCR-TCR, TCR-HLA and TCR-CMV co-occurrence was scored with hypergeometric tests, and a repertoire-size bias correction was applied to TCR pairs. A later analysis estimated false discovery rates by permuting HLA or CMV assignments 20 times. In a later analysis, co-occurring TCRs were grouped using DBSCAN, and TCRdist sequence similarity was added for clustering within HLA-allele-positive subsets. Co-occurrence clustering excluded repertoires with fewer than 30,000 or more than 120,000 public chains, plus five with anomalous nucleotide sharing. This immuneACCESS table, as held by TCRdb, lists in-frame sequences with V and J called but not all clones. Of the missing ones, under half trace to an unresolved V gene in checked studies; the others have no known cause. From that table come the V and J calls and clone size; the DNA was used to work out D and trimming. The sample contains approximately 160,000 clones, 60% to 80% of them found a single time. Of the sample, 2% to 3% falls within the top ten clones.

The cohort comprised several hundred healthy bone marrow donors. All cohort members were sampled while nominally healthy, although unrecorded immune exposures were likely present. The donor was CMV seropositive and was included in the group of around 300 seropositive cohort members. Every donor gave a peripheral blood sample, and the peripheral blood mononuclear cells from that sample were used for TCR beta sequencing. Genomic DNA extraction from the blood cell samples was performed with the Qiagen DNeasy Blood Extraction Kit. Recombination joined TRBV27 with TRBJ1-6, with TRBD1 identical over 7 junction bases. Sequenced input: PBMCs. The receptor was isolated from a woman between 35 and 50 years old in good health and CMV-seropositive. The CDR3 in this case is CASSSRNRGRNSPLHF. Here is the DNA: TGTGCCAGCAGTTCCCGTAACAGGGGAAGAAATTCACCCCTCCACTTT.